This TCR beta chain came from a study of T cell responses to AZD1222 COVID-19 vaccine. Clones were sequenced by immunoSEQ multiplex PCR, and TCRdb holds only the in-frame ones, with some missing. This table has 95,000 to 150,000 clones, more than 80% appearing once. This clone was detected only once. The CDR3 has 14 residues. In germline, CDR1 is LNHNV, CDR2 YYDKDF (reference sequence). V was trimmed by 5 bases and J by 5 bases, leaving 15 bases between them. This specimen was peripheral blood, taken on day 0 of AZD1222 vaccination. The chain recombines TRBV15 with TRBJ2-5, with D perhaps TRBD1 or TRBD2 (5 bases each). This receptor was taken from an adult in good health. CDR3 nucleotides: TGTGCCACCAGCTCCAGACGGGGACCGGAGACCCAGTACTTC. It specifies CATSSRRGPETQYF.